The T cell receptor (beta chain) under discussion was sequenced for a study of T cell clonotyping in hematopoietic cell transplantation (dated by TCRdb to the early 2020s). For context, the study as a whole: Recipient samples taken before transplant were obtained following cytoreduction. The study collected approximately 130 blood samples from 30 to 45 consecutive transplant recipients and their related donors. Recruitment of patients ran from late 2015 to early 2017, and follow-up continued until late 2020 or until death.

Explained via the paper, the time point label denotes: recipient sample about 28 days before transplant, after cytoreduction. Blood from recipients was drawn about 28 days before transplant and again at days 30, 100 and 180 after transplant. Nuclei Lysis Solution was used to extract genomic DNA from fresh or cryopreserved unfractionated peripheral blood mononuclear cells. Details on this clone: Its antigen is not yet known. Base-call qualities are not available, and no considerably larger clone is one nucleotide away.

Trimming costs V 4 bases and J 6 bases, and their ends lie 15 bases apart. The CDR3 runs 14 amino acids, cysteine and phenylalanine included. Just CDR3 DNA is preserved here, 42 bases in frame from base 1. CDR1 and CDR2 are read off the germline V gene as MDHEN and SYDVKM. General study outcomes and caveats: The sample size was limited, and CD4 and CD8 repertoire contributions could not be separated because cells were not sorted. After transplant, TCR diversity in recipients dropped, and pathologically expanded clonotypes increased progressively from day 30 to day 180. Recipient repertoires showed only a small fraction of overlap with donor repertoires, and over 97% appeared de novo at the given depth. Broader posttransplant TCR repertoire diversity was predicted by donor and pretransplant recipient Inverse Simpson Index values.

The immunoSEQ assay, a bias-controlled multiplex PCR using V- and J-specific primers, was used to amplify TCR beta CDR3 regions from genomic DNA. In a second PCR step, a proprietary barcode and Illumina adapter sequences were attached to the CDR3 amplicons. An Illumina MiSeq instrument was used for sequencing of the CDR3 libraries. In the source study's methods: Export and quality control were done with immunoSEQ Analyzer 3.0, while downstream analyses used R Bioconductor and Immunarch. Only productive rearrangements in the normalized downsampled data set were used to calculate repertoire metrics. In the normalized cohort, clonotypes with more than 5 templates were defined as pathologically expanded. Repertoire diversity was measured with the Inverse Simpson Index. To capture all clonotypes, CMV-specificity analyses were performed on the non-normalized data set. Entries here come from immuneACCESS through TCRdb and include only in-frame sequences with V and J called. Some clones fail to appear in such tables; in the studies checked, an unresolved V gene covers under half of the shortfall, and the cause of the remainder is unknown. D and trimming come from the DNA, and the V and J calls and clone size come from that table. The sample contains tens of thousands of clones, about 95% of them found a single time. The ten top clones hold around 1.7% of the sample.

The chain is encoded by TRBV28 joined to TRBJ1-2; a weak D assignment points to TRBD1 (5 bases agree). This sequence originates from a woman aged 45-65 years with acute myeloid leukemia. Some clones in this sample may be carry-over from other donors' samples. This sample comprised peripheral blood mononuclear cells, obtained before stem cell transplant. The sequenced DNA: TGTGCCAGCAGTTCTGGGCAGGGACTCGATGGCTACACCTTC. Translated, it reads CASSSGQGLDGYTF.